The 32 T cell receptor beta chains reported below all come from one sample, sequenced in a study of Tregs in tolerant kidney transplant recipients (dated by TCRdb to about 2019). Antigens for these TCRs are unknown. The library was built by means of the immunoSEQ multiplex PCR assay. In TCRdb, the immuneACCESS table is reduced to in-frame sequences with V and J assigned. These tables do not hold every clone; where another copy was compared, an unresolved V gene accounts for under half, and the others remain unexplained. The table for this sample lists approximately 30,000 clones; 82% of them were counted only once. The ten largest clones capture approximately 2% of the sample. Source material: Tregs from blood cultured with allogeneic cells. The receptors were gathered from a human donor in good health.

This chain connects TRBV7-3 to TRBJ2-5, with 11 bases identical to TRBD2. CDR1 and CDR2 from the germline V gene are SGHTA and FQGTGA. The V segment lost 6 bases and the J segment 1 base; nucleotides outside the gene matches: 7. The length of the CDR3 is 16 residues. The CDR3 DNA follows: TGTGCCAGCAGGGCACTGACTAGCGGGGCCCAAGAGACCCAGTACTTC. Its translation: CASRALTSGAQETQYF.

V gene TRBV6-5 combines with J gene TRBJ1-1, with D unresolved. V was trimmed by 5 bases and J by 0 bases, leaving 7 bases between them. The V gene's germline CDR1 is MNHEY and CDR2 SVGAGI. The CDR3 has 13 residues. Here the CDR3 reads CASSIWLNTEAFF. In DNA form, the CDR3 reads TGTGCCAGCAGTATCTGGTTGAACACTGAAGCTTTCTTT.

In its sample, this clone is medium-sized. The chain combines TRBV7-9 with TRBJ1-2; 8 positions match TRBD1. Germline V CDR1 and CDR2: SEHNR, FQNEAQ (reference sequence). V lost 4 bases to trimming and J lost 4 bases; unmatched junction nucleotides: 8. The CDR3 totals 15 residues. The CDR3 nucleotides read TGTGCCAGCAGCTCGAGCGACAGGGGTACCTATGGCTACACCTTC. Its translation: CASSSSDRGTYGYTF. The complete variable domain, with remaining parts taken from reference TRBV7-9 and TRBJ1-2, reads DTGVSQNPRHKITKRGQNVTFRCDPISEHNRLYWYRQTLGQGPEFLTYFQNEAQLEKSRLLSDRFSAERPKGSFSTLEIQRTEQGDSAMYLCASSSSDRGTYGYTFGSGTRLTVV.

This clone was seen a few times. The junction departs from the called germline gene at one end, perhaps through a read error. The chain is built from TRBV29-1 and TRBJ1-2; D perhaps matches TRBD1 (6 bases). Germline loops: CDR1 SQVTM, CDR2 ANQGSEA. The CDR3 spans 11 residues. The CDR3 coding sequence is TGCAGCGTTGTGGGGAGAGGGGGGCACGCCTTC. This gives the protein CSVVGRGGHAF.

This chain connects TRBV28 to TRBJ1-1; 9 positions match TRBD1. Germline trimming cut 6 bases from V and 0 bases from J; bases unmatched to any gene: 8. This CDR3 has 16 residues. Per the germline V gene, CDR1 is MDHEN and CDR2 is SYDVKM. The CDR3 DNA reads as TGTGCCAGCAGCCGAATACAGGGGGCTCTGAACACTGAAGCTTTCTTT. It specifies CASSRIQGALNTEAFF.

The J gene is TRBJ2-5, the V gene TRBV4-2, with 8 bases fitting TRBD1. Per germline, CDR1 LGHNA and CDR2 YNFKEQ. V lost 3 bases and J lost 5; bases outside the gene matches: 8. This CDR3 comprises 15 residues. The CDR3 loop reads CASSQDREGVETQYF. CDR3 DNA sequence: TGTGCCAGCAGCCAGGACAGGGAAGGTGTGGAGACCCAGTACTTC.

The rearrangement uses TRBV28 and TRBJ1-5, with a tentative D call TRBD1 (6 bases). V was pared by 6 bases and J by 6 bases, with 12 bases between. The CDR3 extends over 13 amino acids. Germline V gene sequence: CDR1 MDHEN, CDR2 SYDVKM. The CDR3 region is CASRVGGTQPQHF. CDR3 DNA: TGTGCCAGCAGGGTAGGGGGGACTCAGCCCCAGCATTTT.

CDR3 sequence: CSQAGGSETQYF. In nucleotides, the CDR3 is TGCAGCCAGGCCGGAGGCAGCGAGACCCAGTACTTC. The rearrangement links TRBV29-1 to TRBJ2-5; D is possibly TRBD2 (5 bases). Trimming removed 8 bases from V and 5 bases from J, with 15 bases in between. From germline, CDR1 is SQVTM and CDR2 ANQGSEA. This CDR3 contains 12 residues.

This chain uses TRBV11-3 with TRBJ2-7; D perhaps matches TRBD1 (6 bases). Germline V CDR1 and CDR2: SGHNT, YENEEA. The V end was cut by 3 bases, the J end by 0 bases, with 12 bases between. The length of the CDR3 is 15 residues. CDR3 protein: CASSFRGPASYEQYF. The CDR3 DNA is TGTGCCAGCAGCTTCAGGGGTCCTGCCTCCTACGAGCAGTACTTC. The variable domain in full, completed from reference TRBV11-3 and TRBJ2-7, reads EAGVVQSPRYKIIEKKQPVAFWCNPISGHNTLYWYLQNLGQGPELLIRYENEEAVDDSQLPKDRFSAERLKGVDSTLKIQPAELGDSAVYLCASSFRGPASYEQYFGPGTRLTVT.

This chain connects TRBV7-3 to TRBJ1-1, with D perhaps TRBD1 (5 bases). Germline assignment: CDR1 SGHTA and CDR2 FQGTGA. The CDR3 is 13 residues long. V was pared by 2 bases and J by 5 bases, with 9 bases between. CDR3 amino acids: CASSLFGGTEAFF. The CDR3 coding sequence is TGTGCCAGCAGCTTATTCGGGGGAACTGAAGCTTTCTTT. The full variable domain, in which reference TRBV7-3 and TRBJ1-1 provide the parts outside the CDR3, is GAGVSQTPSNKVTEKGKYVELRCDPISGHTALYWYRQSLGQGPEFLIYFQGTGAADDSGLPNDRFFAVRPEGSVSTLKIQRTERGDSAVYLCASSLFGGTEAFFGQGTRLTVV.

This clone is medium-sized in the sample. The chain combines TRBV5-4 with TRBJ1-2, with TRBD1 matching 7 bases. Germline CDR1 SGHNT, CDR2 YYREEE (reference sequence). Trimming cost V 5 bases and J 5 bases; bases outside gene matches: 6. This CDR3 contains 13 residues. CDR3 in amino acids: CASRPGTDYGYTF. The CDR3 DNA follows: TGTGCCAGCAGACCCGGGACAGATTATGGCTACACCTTC.

Comment on this clone: Its ends do not fully match the called genes, so a read error is possible. The chain employs TRBV5-5 and TRBJ1-2, with a tentative D call TRBD1 (5 bases). Germline lookup yields CDR1 SGHKS and CDR2 YYEKEE (reference sequence). The CDR3 length is 11 residues. CDR3 sequence (DNA): TGTGCCAGCAGCTTACTGACAGATTGGTCCTTC. Protein: CASSLLTDWSF.

The V gene is TRBV28, the J gene TRBJ2-3; 10 bases map to TRBD2. Germline V CDR1 and CDR2: MDHEN, SYDVKM. The V gene end was trimmed by 6 bases and the J gene end by 6 bases; junction bases not matched to a gene: 9. The CDR3 spans 15 residues. The CDR3 sequence is CASSRLAGVYDTQYF. CDR3 coding DNA: TGTGCCAGCAGCCGCCTAGCGGGAGTCTACGATACGCAGTATTTT.

The DNA of the CDR3 is TGTGCCAGCAGGGAATTATTGGGTGGGCCCCAGCATTTT. Translating gives CASRELLGGPQHF. This chain joins TRBV6-5 and TRBJ1-5; D gene uncertain. Germline V gives CDR1 MNHEY, CDR2 SVGAGI. The CDR3 length is 13 residues. Trimming stripped 6 bases from V and 9 bases from J, with 15 bases between.

The J gene is TRBJ2-7, the V gene TRBV27; D perhaps matches TRBD1 (5 bases). The CDR3 has 15 amino acids. Germline V gene data show CDR1 as MNHEY and CDR2 as SMNVEV (reference sequence). V was cut by 6 bases and J by 2 bases, with 17 bases left in between. CDR3 loop: CASSPSRQLAYEQYF. The CDR3 DNA is TGTGCCAGCAGCCCATCTCGACAGCTAGCCTACGAGCAGTACTTC.

The chain combines TRBV6-5 with TRBJ2-2; D is unresolved. The CDR3 length is 13 residues. Per the germline V gene, CDR1 is MNHEY and CDR2 is SVGAGI. V lost 0 bases to trimming and J lost 1 base, with 0 bases between them. CDR3 residues: CASSYSNTGELFF. The CDR3 DNA reads as TGTGCCAGCAGTTACTCGAACACCGGGGAGCTGTTTTTT.

The V and J genes are TRBV4-1 and TRBJ2-3, with 9 bases that match TRBD2. The V gene end was trimmed by 0 bases and the J gene end by 4 bases; junction bases not matched to a gene: 11. In germline, CDR1 is MGHRA, CDR2 YSYEKL. This CDR3 spans 18 amino acids. In nucleotides, the CDR3 is TGCGCCAGCAGCCAAGACGATCGGCGGGGCGGGGGGGCAGATACGCAGTATTTT. Residues: CASSQDDRRGGGADTQYF.

The rearrangement uses TRBV5-1 and TRBJ2-1, with TRBD2 identical over 11 bases. Germline V gene lookup returns CDR1 SGHRS and CDR2 YFSETQ. V lost 5 bases and J lost 10; bases outside the gene matches: 14. CDR3 length: 16 amino acids. CDR3 in amino acids: CASSSGLAGRRREQFF. The DNA of the CDR3 is TGCGCCAGCAGTTCCGGACTAGCGGGCCGGCGGAGGGAGCAGTTCTTC.

This clone counts as medium-sized (0.01 to 0.1%). The genes are TRBV4-1 and TRBJ2-1, with 7 bases fitting TRBD1. The CDR3 loop spans 17 amino acids. Germline V gene sequence: CDR1 MGHRA, CDR2 YSYEKL. Trimming cost V 3 bases and J 7 bases; bases outside gene matches: 15. The CDR3 DNA sequence: TGCGCCAGCAGCCATCCCCGAGACAGGGTTTATCGGAATGAGCAGTTCTTC. Amino acid sequence: CASSHPRDRVYRNEQFF.

The count of this clone is one. The chain couples TRBV28 to TRBJ1-2, with 9 bases matching TRBD1. J lost 3 bases, V lost 4 bases, and 9 bases had no gene match. The CDR3 consists of 16 residues. The germline gives CDR1 MDHEN, CDR2 SYDVKM. DNA for the CDR3: TGTGCCAGCAGTTCCACGGGACAGGGAGGGGACTATGGCTACACCTTC. Protein: CASSSTGQGGDYGYTF.

The chain couples TRBV9 to TRBJ1-2; 7 positions agree with TRBD1. CDR3 length equals 16 residues. The V segment lost 1 base and the J segment 6 bases; nucleotides outside the gene matches: 12. From germline, CDR1 is SGDLS and CDR2 YYNGEE. The CDR3 protein is CASSVFDRDLSDGYTF. The CDR3 DNA follows: TGTGCCAGCAGCGTATTCGACAGGGACCTTAGTGATGGCTACACCTTC.

V is TRBV9 and J is TRBJ1-1; D uncertain. V lost 0 bases to trimming and J lost 2 bases, with 5 bases between them. The length of the CDR3 is 13 residues. Germline CDR1 is SGDLS and CDR2 is YYNGEE. The CDR3 protein is CASSVDLNTEAFF. Written as DNA, the CDR3 is TGTGCCAGCAGCGTAGATTTAAACACTGAAGCTTTCTTT.

The V and J genes are TRBV2 and TRBJ2-2; TRBD2 matches 13 bases. CDR3 size: 17 residues. J gave up 5 bases and V 2 bases, and 5 bases lay outside the gene matches. Germline CDR1 reads SNHLY; CDR2 reads FYNNEI. The CDR3 DNA follows: TGTGCCAGCAGTGAACGGGGACTAGCGGGGATTACCGGGGAGCTGTTTTTT. Protein: CASSERGLAGITGELFF. The whole variable domain, filled in from reference TRBV2 and TRBJ2-2, reads EPEVTQTPSHQVTQMGQEVILRCVPISNHLYFYWYRQILGQKVEFLVSFYNNEISEKSEIFDDQFSVERPDGSNFTLKIRSTKLEDSAMYFCASSERGLAGITGELFFGEGSRLTVL.

For the CDR3, the DNA is TGTGCCAGCAGTGCTCCGACTAGGCAAGAGTTCTTC. Protein product: CASSAPTRQEFF. The chain is built from TRBV6-5 and TRBJ2-1, with D maybe TRBD2 (6 bases). The germline CDR1 and CDR2 sequences are MNHEY and SVGAGI. Trimming took off 5 bases at V and 14 bases at J, with 16 bases between the two ends. The CDR3 is 12 residues long.

V is TRBV6-5 and J is TRBJ2-6, with a tentative D call TRBD1 (5 bases). There are 13 residues in the CDR3. With 9 bases removed from V and 8 bases from J, the gap between germline ends came to 14 bases. Looked up from germline, CDR1 is MNHEY and CDR2 is SVGAGI. CDR3 in DNA: TGTGCCAGTGGGCGGCAGGGCTCCAACGTCCTGACTTTC. Protein: CASGRQGSNVLTF.

The chain combines TRBV4-1 with TRBJ2-7, with 8 positions matching TRBD1. Germline-derived CDR1 and CDR2 are MGHRA and YSYEKL. This CDR3 contains 16 residues. The V segment lost 2 bases and the J segment 0 bases; nucleotides outside the gene matches: 6. The chain's CDR3 is CASSQRAGTGSYEQYF. CDR3 DNA: TGCGCCAGCAGCCAAAGGGCCGGGACAGGCTCCTACGAGCAGTACTTC.

The V call is TRBV4-2, the J call TRBJ2-3, with TRBD2 matching 7 bases. V shed 1 base, J shed 2 bases, and the junction held 9 bases outside the gene matches. The CDR3 covers 17 residues. CDR1 is LGHNA and CDR2 is YNFKEQ in the germline V gene. This CDR3 is CASSQGGHSGSTDTQYF. CDR3 nucleotide sequence: TGTGCCAGCAGCCAAGGCGGCCATAGCGGGTCCACAGATACGCAGTATTTT.

V gene TRBV6-6 combines with J gene TRBJ1-2, with unresolved D. The length of the CDR3 is 14 residues. Germline values: CDR1 MNHNY, CDR2 SVGAGI (reference sequence). V gave up 4 bases and J gave up 1 base, with 10 bases separating them. The CDR3, as DNA: TGTGCCAGCAGTTTGGACGGAGTTAACTATGGCTACACCTTC. Its protein product is CASSLDGVNYGYTF.

CDR3 DNA: TGTGCCAGCAGCTTAGCGGGGCAGGGGGCTTCACCCCTCCACTTT. Amino acid sequence: CASSLAGQGASPLHF. The chain has TRBV7-8 and TRBJ1-6; TRBD1 agrees at 8 bases. Germline CDR1 SGHVS, CDR2 FQNEAQ. V was pared by 0 bases and J by 9 bases, with 4 bases of the junction left unmatched. The CDR3 is 15 residues long.

V and J are TRBV2 and TRBJ2-1; 8 nucleotides match TRBD2. Germline V gene sequence: CDR1 SNHLY, CDR2 FYNNEI. With 7 bases clipped from V and 11 bases from J, the junction kept 4 bases outside the gene matches. The CDR3 contains 11 residues. CDR3 DNA: TGTGCCAGCAACATAGCGGGAAAGCAGTTCTTC. Protein sequence: CASNIAGKQFF.

This chain joins TRBV6-6 and TRBJ2-2; TRBD1 aligns across 12 bases. The CDR3 runs to 15 residues. V shed 5 bases and J 10 bases; nucleotides not matched to a gene: 8. Germline V gives CDR1 MNHNY, CDR2 SVGAGI (reference sequence). In nucleotides, the CDR3 is TGTGCCAGCAGTCAACCGGGACAGGGGGCGGAGGAGCTGTTTTTT. It translates to CASSQPGQGAEELFF.

The chain links TRBV7-2 to TRBJ2-1; D unclear. V lost 4 bases to trimming and J lost 5 bases, with 12 bases between them. The CDR3 runs 14 residues. CDR1 is SGHTA, CDR2 FQGNSA, per germline. In DNA form, the CDR3 reads TGTGCCAGCAGCTATAGCCCGGGCAACAATGAGCAGTTCTTC. Translation gives CASSYSPGNNEQFF.